Following are 21 T cell receptor beta chains from one sample sequenced in a study of cytomegalovirus exposure and HLA in healthy donors. The PCR ran on 60 Vbeta and 13 Jbeta primers. Clones were read by immunoSEQ multiplex PCR, and TCRdb kept only the in-frame ones, dropping some. Of roughly 130,000 clones in the sample, around three quarters were seen once. Sequenced input: PBMCs. The source is a woman aged 55-69 years in good health and CMV-seropositive.

The chain uses TRBV9 and TRBJ1-6; 7 positions agree with TRBD1. V trimming: 2 bases; J trimming: 2 bases; junction bases outside the gene matches: 4. From germline, CDR1 is SGDLS and CDR2 YYNGEE. This CDR3 is 16 amino acids long. CDR3 coding DNA: TGTGCCAGCAGCGTCGGCGACAGGGCCTATAATTCACCCCTCCACTTT. Protein: CASSVGDRAYNSPLHF.

This clone was observed a few times. V gene TRBV9 combines with J gene TRBJ2-3; D possibly corresponds to TRBD2 (7 bases). The germline V and J ends were trimmed by 3 bases and 5 bases, with 16 bases remaining between them. Germline V gene data show CDR1 as SGDLS and CDR2 as YYNGEE. The CDR3 covers 15 residues. The CDR3 region is CASSASGGLRDTQYF. The CDR3 nucleotides are TGTGCCAGCAGCGCCTCGGGGGGCCTACGAGATACGCAGTATTTT.

V usage is TRBV5-1 and J usage is TRBJ1-1; 10 nucleotides match TRBD1. Germline lookup yields CDR1 SGHRS and CDR2 YFSETQ. The CDR3 totals 15 residues. Trimming at V came to 4 bases and at J to 4 bases, leaving 7 bases not matched to a gene. CDR3 sequence (DNA): TGCGCCAGCAGCCGGGGACAGGGGAAGAGCACTGAAGCTTTCTTT. Its protein is CASSRGQGKSTEAFF.

This rearrangement joins TRBV15 to TRBJ2-6, with D uncertain. The CDR3 contains 19 residues. V lost 0 bases, J lost 2 bases, and 17 bases lay in between. Germline V lookup: CDR1 LNHNV, CDR2 YYDKDF (reference sequence). CDR3 protein: CATSRDQATFSTGANVLTF. In nucleotides, the CDR3 is TGTGCCACCAGCAGAGATCAAGCCACTTTCTCAACTGGGGCCAACGTCCTGACTTTC.

This clone occurred a few times. The chain links TRBV18 to TRBJ2-6, with TRBD1 matching over 9 bases. V lost 2 bases and J lost 4; bases outside the gene matches: 6. The CDR3 sequence is 17 residues long. Germline assignment: CDR1 KGHSH and CDR2 LQKENI. The CDR3 DNA reads as TGTGCCAGCTCACCATCGACAGGGGGTGTAGGGGCCAACGTCCTGACTTTC. Its translation: CASSPSTGGVGANVLTF.

This chain joins TRBV11-2 and TRBJ1-5; tentative D call: TRBD1 (5 bases). Germline V lookup: CDR1 SGHAT, CDR2 FQNNGV. With 5 bases removed from V and 7 bases from J, the gap between germline ends came to 12 bases. The CDR3 length is 13 residues. The CDR3 is CASSPGRIQPQHF. The CDR3 nucleotides read TGTGCCAGCAGCCCAGGGAGGATCCAGCCCCAGCATTTT.

The table lists this clone with a few counts. The chain links TRBV5-1 to TRBJ2-2; maybe TRBD1 (6 bases). V lost 4 bases, J lost 2 bases, and 15 bases lay in between. This CDR3 has 16 amino acids. The germline V gene has CDR1 SGHRS and CDR2 YFSETQ. The CDR3 DNA sequence: TGCGCCAGCAGCCCGGTGGCAGGGGTCAACACCGGGGAGCTGTTTTTT. Translation gives CASSPVAGVNTGELFF.

The V gene is TRBV19, the J gene TRBJ2-1; possibly TRBD2 for D (5 bases). The CDR3 runs to 13 residues. Germline V gene sequence: CDR1 LNHDA, CDR2 SQIVND (reference sequence). Trimming cost V 7 bases and J 7 bases, with 14 bases left between them. The CDR3 spells CASNISPGNEQFF. CDR3 sequence (DNA): TGTGCCAGTAATATCTCCCCGGGGAATGAGCAGTTCTTC.

The CDR3 region is CASSLVARSYEQYF. The CDR3 DNA follows: TGCGCCAGCAGCTTGGTGGCCCGCTCCTACGAGCAGTACTTC. The rearrangement links TRBV5-1 to TRBJ2-7, with D unclear. The V end was cut by 0 bases, the J end by 0 bases, with 7 bases between. Germline-derived CDR1 and CDR2 are SGHRS and YFSETQ. The CDR3 spans 14 residues. Full variable domain (remainder filled in from reference TRBV5-1 and TRBJ2-7): KAGVTQTPRYLIKTRGQQVTLSCSPISGHRSVSWYQQTPGQGLQFLFEYFSETQRNKGNFPGRFSGRQFSNSRSEMNVSTLELGDSALYLCASSLVARSYEQYFGPGTRLTVT.

This clone was detected only once. The CDR3 spells CASSVHRGTEAFF. CDR3 sequence (DNA): TGTGCCAGCAGCGTCCACAGGGGAACTGAAGCTTTCTTT. The genes are TRBV9 and TRBJ1-1; TRBD1 matches at 7 bases. This CDR3 region has 13 residues. In germline, CDR1 is SGDLS, CDR2 YYNGEE. Unmatched junction bases numbered 3, after V lost 2 bases and J lost 5 bases.

The chain has TRBV29-1 and TRBJ1-1; D is undetermined. From germline, CDR1 is SQVTM and CDR2 ANQGSEA. V dropped 0 bases and J dropped 1 base, with 12 bases sitting between them. The CDR3 is made up of 15 amino acids. CDR3 sequence (DNA): TGCAGCGTTGAAGATCAACTGCTACCGAACACTGAAGCTTTCTTT. Translating gives CSVEDQLLPNTEAFF. Looking up the rest from reference TRBV29-1 and TRBJ1-1 gives the full variable domain: SAVISQKPSRDICQRGTSLTIQCQVDSQVTMMFWYRQQPGQSLTLIATANQGSEATYESGFVIDKFPISRPNLTFSTLTVSNMSPEDSSIYLCSVEDQLLPNTEAFFGQGTRLTVV.

The chain uses TRBV27 and TRBJ1-3; D is undetermined. V lost 5 bases and J lost 4, with 9 bases in between. Germline V gene lookup returns CDR1 MNHEY and CDR2 SMNVEV (reference sequence). The CDR3 length is 13 residues. CDR3 sequence: CASSPHTGNTIYF. Here the CDR3 DNA reads TGTGCCAGCAGTCCCCACACCGGAAACACCATATATTTT.

The rearrangement joins TRBV5-5 to TRBJ2-2, with TRBD1 identical over 8 bases. This CDR3 contains 15 residues. Trimming cost V 5 bases and J 3 bases; bases outside gene matches: 6. In germline, CDR1 is SGHKS, CDR2 YYEKEE (reference sequence). The CDR3 here is CASRPQGAYTGELFF. CDR3 nucleotides: TGTGCCAGCAGACCCCAGGGGGCTTACACCGGGGAGCTGTTTTTT.

This rearrangement joins TRBV7-8 to TRBJ2-7, with D maybe TRBD2 (6 bases). The CDR3 runs 16 residues. The germline gives CDR1 SGHVS, CDR2 FQNEAQ. Trimming cost V 1 base and J 0 bases, with 13 bases left between them. CDR3 protein: CASSLGGEAASYEQYF. Written as DNA, the CDR3 is TGTGCCAGCAGCTTAGGGGGGGAGGCGGCCTCCTACGAGCAGTACTTC.

On this clone: One end of the junction is discordant with germline, which a read error may explain. The chain is built from TRBV29-1 and TRBJ2-2; TRBD1 might be the D (6 bases). The V gene's germline CDR1 is SQVTM and CDR2 ANQGSEA. The CDR3 covers 16 residues. CDR3 sequence (DNA): TGCAGCGTTGAACACGGGGCTAGCAGGGGCACCGAGGAGCTGTTTTTT. Its translation: CSVEHGASRGTEELFF.

This chain links TRBV5-8 with TRBJ2-7; the match to TRBD2 covers 7 bases. This CDR3 has 14 residues. CDR1 is SGHTS, CDR2 YDEGEE, per germline. J lost 6 bases, V lost 2 bases, and 8 bases had no gene match. The chain's CDR3 is CASSFSGPRGEQYF. The CDR3 nucleotides read TGTGCCAGCAGCTTTAGCGGGCCACGGGGCGAGCAGTACTTC.

The chain joins TRBV10-1 to TRBJ1-3, with 11 bases that match TRBD1. Trimming at V came to 0 bases and at J to 1 base, leaving 5 bases not matched to a gene. The CDR3 consists of 18 residues. Looked up from germline, CDR1 is WNHNN and CDR2 is SYGVQD (reference sequence). DNA of the CDR3: TGCGCCAGCAGTGAGTCCTGGACAGGGGGCATTTCTGGAAACACCATATATTTT. Its protein product is CASSESWTGGISGNTIYF.

The chain couples TRBV10-3 to TRBJ2-1; D gene ambiguous. The CDR3 contains 14 residues. CDR1 and CDR2 (germline): ENHRY, SYGVKD. V was clipped by 6 bases and J by 7 bases, with 16 bases between them. The CDR3, as DNA: TGTGCCATCAGGCCTCTTAACATCGGGAATGAGCAGTTCTTC. Translated: CAIRPLNIGNEQFF.

V is TRBV11-3 and J is TRBJ2-2; perhaps TRBD2 as D (5 bases). The CDR3 spans 16 residues. V lost 1 base to trimming and J lost 4 bases, with 13 bases between them. Germline CDR1 is SGHNT and CDR2 is YENEEA. The CDR3 DNA reads as TGTGCCAGCAGCTTAGGGGCTAGCTTGGGCACCGGGGAGCTGTTTTTT. Translating gives CASSLGASLGTGELFF.

The chain joins TRBV5-4 to TRBJ2-5; TRBD2 agrees at 15 bases. CDR1 and CDR2 from the germline V gene are SGHNT and YYREEE (reference sequence). The CDR3 spans 16 residues. The ends lost 4 bases at V and 7 bases at J; junction bases unmatched: 8. CDR3 DNA: TGTGCCAGCAGCCCCGGACTAGCGGGGGGGCAGGGGACCCAGTACTTC. Its protein product is CASSPGLAGGQGTQYF.

This chain uses TRBV14 with TRBJ1-2; D is possibly TRBD1 (6 bases). CDR3 length: 16 amino acids. Per germline, CDR1 SGHDN and CDR2 FVKESK. V was shortened by 4 bases and J by 1 base, with 16 bases between the two germline ends. CDR3 in amino acids: CASSPRLYRVNYGYTF. The DNA of the CDR3 is TGTGCCAGCAGCCCACGGTTGTACAGGGTTAACTATGGCTACACCTTC.